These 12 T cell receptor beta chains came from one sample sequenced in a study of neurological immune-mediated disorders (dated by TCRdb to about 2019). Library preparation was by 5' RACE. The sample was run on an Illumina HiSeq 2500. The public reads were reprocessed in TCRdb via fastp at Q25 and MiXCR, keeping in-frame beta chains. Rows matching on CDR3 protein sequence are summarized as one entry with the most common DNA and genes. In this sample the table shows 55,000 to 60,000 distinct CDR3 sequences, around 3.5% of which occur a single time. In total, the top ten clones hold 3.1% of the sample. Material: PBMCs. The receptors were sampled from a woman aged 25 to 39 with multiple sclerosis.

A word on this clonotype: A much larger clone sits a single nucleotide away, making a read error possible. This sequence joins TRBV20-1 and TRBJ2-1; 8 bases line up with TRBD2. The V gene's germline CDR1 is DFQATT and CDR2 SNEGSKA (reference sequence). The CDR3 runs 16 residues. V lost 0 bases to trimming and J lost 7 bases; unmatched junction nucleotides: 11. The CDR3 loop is CSARDPGTRAINEQFF. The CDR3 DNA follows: TGCAGTGCTAGAGATCCAGGGACTAGAGCAATTAATGAGCAGTTCTTC.

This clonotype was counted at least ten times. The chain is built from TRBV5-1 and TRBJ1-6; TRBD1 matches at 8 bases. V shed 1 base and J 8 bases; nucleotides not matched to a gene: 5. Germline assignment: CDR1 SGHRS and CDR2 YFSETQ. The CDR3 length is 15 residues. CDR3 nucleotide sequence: TGCGCCAGCAGCTTGACACAGGGGGATCATTCACCCCTCCACTTT. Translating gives CASSLTQGDHSPLHF.

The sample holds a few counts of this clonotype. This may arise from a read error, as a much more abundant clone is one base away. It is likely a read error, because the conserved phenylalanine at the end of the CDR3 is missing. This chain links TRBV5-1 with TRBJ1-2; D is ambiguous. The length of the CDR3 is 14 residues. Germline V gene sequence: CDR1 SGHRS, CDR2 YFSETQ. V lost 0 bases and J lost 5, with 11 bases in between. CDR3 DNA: TGCGCCAGCAGCTTGGACAGCACTACGTATGGCTACACCTGC. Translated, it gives CASSLDSTTYGYTC.

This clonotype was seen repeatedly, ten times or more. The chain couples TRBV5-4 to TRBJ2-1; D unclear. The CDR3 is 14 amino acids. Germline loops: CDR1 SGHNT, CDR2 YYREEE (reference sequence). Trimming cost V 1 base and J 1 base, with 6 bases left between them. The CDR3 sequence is CASSLTGSYNEQFF. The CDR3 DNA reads TGTGCCAGCAGCTTGACTGGGTCCTACAATGAGCAGTTCTTC.

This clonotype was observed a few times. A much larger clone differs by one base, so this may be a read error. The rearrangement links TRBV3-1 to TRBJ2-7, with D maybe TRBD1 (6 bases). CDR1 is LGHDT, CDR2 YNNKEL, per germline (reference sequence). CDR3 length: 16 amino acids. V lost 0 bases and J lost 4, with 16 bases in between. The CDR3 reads CASSQDGRGSQYEQYF. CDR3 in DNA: TGTGCCAGCAGCCAAGATGGAAGGGGGAGCCAATACGAGCAGTACTTC.

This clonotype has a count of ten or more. The CDR3 DNA follows: TGTGCCAGCAGTTTTGGACAGGCTGAAGCTTTCTTT. Translating it yields CASSFGQAEAFF. This chain uses TRBV12-3 or TRBV12-4 with TRBJ1-1; TRBD1 matches at 7 bases. This CDR3 spans 12 amino acids. V lost 3 bases, J lost 6 bases, and 1 base stayed unmatched.

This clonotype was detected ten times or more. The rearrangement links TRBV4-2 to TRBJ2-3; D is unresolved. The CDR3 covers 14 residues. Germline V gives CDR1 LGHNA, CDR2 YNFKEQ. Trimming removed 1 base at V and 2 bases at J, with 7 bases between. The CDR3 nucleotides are TGTGCCAGCAGCCAAGCCCAGGTCACAGATACGCAGTATTTT. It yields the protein CASSQAQVTDTQYF.

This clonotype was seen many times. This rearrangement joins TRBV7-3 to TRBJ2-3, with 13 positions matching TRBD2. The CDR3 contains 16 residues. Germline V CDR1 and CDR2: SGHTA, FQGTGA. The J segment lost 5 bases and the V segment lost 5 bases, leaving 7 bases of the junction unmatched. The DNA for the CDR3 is TGTGCCAGCAGCCCCACTAGCGGGAGGGCCAGAGATACGCAGTATTTT. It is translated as CASSPTSGRARDTQYF.

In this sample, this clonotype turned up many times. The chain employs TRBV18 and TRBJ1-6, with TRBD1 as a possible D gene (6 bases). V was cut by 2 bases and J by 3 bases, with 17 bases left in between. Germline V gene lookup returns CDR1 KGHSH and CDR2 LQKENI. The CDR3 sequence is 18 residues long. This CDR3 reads CASSPWETGTFYNSPLHF. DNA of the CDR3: TGTGCCAGCTCACCATGGGAGACAGGAACCTTCTATAATTCACCCCTCCACTTT.

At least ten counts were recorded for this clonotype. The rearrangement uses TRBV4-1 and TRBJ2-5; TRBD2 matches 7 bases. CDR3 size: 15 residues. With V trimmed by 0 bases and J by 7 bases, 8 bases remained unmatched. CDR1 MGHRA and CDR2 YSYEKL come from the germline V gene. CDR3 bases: TGCGCCAGCAGCCAAGATTGGGGGGGGTCAGGGACCCAGTACTTC. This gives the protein CASSQDWGGSGTQYF.

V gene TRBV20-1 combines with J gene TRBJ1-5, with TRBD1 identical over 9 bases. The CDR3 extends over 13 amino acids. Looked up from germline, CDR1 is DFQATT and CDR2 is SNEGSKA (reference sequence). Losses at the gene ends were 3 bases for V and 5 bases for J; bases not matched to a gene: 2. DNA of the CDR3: TGCAGTGCTAGGGGACAGGGCTATCAGCCCCAGCATTTT. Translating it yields CSARGQGYQPQHF.

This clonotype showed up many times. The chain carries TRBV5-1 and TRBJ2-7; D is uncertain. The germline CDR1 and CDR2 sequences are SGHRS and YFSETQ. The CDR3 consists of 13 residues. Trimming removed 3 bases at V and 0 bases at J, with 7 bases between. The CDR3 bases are TGCGCCAGCAGCTCGTCCCACTCCTACGAGCAGTACTTC. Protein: CASSSSHSYEQYF.